The following is a TCR beta chain sequence with its context. This sample was included in a study of blood T cell repertoires in COVID-19. Whole-study context: Researchers got acute and convalescent COVID-19 samples from the United States, Italy and Spain. T cells, B-cell-depleted T cells, or PBMCs provided the cDNA or gDNA that served as material.

TCRdb's copy holds only in-frame clones and misses some; the assay was immunoSEQ multiplex PCR. The repertoire includes about 310,000 clones, around nine tenths of them detected once, and almost 9.5% sits in the top ten. Trimming cost V 0 bases and J 2 bases; bases outside gene matches: 13. The germline V gene encodes CDR1 KGHSH and CDR2 LQKENI. CDR3 length: 19 amino acids. Participants' own reports of clinical history determined their cohort assignment. Two negative PCRs, clearance, or symptom resolution were required of recovered Cohort 3 donors. The source material was PBMCs or T cells enriched from blood (not recorded which). This receptor was taken from a woman aged 25 to 39 who had recovered from COVID-19. The chain employs TRBV18 and TRBJ1-5, with TRBD1 matching 7 bases. This chain's CDR3 is CASSPPEDRRFSGNQPQHF. In DNA form, the CDR3 reads TGTGCCAGCTCACCACCGGAGGACAGGAGATTTTCAGGCAATCAGCCCCAGCATTTT.